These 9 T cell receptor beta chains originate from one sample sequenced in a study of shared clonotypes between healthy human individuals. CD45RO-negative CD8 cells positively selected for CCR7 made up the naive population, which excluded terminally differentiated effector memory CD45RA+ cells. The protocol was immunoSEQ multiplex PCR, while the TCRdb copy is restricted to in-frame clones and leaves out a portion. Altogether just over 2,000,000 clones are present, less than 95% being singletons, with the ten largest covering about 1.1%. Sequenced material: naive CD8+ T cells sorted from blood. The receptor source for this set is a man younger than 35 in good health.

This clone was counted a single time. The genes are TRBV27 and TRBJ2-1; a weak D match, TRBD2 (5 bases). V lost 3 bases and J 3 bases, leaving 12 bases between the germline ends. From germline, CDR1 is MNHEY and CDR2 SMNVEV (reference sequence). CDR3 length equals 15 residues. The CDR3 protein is CASSLGGSYYNEQFF. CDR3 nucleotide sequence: TGTGCCAGCAGTTTGGGCGGGTCCTACTACAATGAGCAGTTCTTC.

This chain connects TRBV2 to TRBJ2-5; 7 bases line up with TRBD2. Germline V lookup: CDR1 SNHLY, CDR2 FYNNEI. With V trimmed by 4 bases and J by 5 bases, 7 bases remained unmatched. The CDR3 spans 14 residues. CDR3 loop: CASSGLEGGETQYF. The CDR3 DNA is TGTGCCAGCAGTGGACTAGAGGGAGGGGAGACCCAGTACTTC.

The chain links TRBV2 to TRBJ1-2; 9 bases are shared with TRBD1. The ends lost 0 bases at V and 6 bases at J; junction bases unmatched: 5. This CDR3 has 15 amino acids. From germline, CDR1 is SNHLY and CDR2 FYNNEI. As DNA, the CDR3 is TGTGCCAGCAGTGAAGCGCTTGGACAGGGGAATGGCTACACCTTC. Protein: CASSEALGQGNGYTF.

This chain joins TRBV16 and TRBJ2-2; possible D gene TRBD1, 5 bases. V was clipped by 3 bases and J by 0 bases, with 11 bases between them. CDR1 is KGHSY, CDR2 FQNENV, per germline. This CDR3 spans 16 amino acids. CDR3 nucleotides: TGTGCCAGCAGCCATTCAGGGTTCCCGAACACCGGGGAGCTGTTTTTT. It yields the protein CASSHSGFPNTGELFF.

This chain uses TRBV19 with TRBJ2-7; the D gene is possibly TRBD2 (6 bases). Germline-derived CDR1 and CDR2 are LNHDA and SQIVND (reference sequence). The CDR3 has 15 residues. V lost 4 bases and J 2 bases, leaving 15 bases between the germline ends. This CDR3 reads CASSTLSGRPYEQYF. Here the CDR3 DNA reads TGTGCCAGTAGTACCCTTAGCGGCCGACCCTACGAGCAGTACTTC.

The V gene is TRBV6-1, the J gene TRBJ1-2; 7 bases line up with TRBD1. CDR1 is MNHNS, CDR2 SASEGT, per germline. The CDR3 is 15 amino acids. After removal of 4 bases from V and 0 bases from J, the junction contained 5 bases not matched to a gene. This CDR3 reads CASSGGTGANYGYTF. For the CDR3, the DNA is TGTGCCAGCAGTGGAGGAACAGGGGCTAACTATGGCTACACCTTC.

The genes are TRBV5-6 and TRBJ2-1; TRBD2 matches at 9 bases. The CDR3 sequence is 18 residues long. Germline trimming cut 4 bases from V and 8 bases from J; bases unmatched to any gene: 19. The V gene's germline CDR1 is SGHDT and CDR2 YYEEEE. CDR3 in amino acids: CASSGAPGLAGGGDEQFF. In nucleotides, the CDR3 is TGTGCCAGCAGCGGCGCTCCGGGACTAGCTGGGGGTGGCGATGAGCAGTTCTTC.

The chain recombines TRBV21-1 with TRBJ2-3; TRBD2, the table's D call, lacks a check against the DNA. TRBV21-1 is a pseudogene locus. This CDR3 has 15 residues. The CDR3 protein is CASSALGTGRGTQYF. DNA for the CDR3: TGTGCCAGCAGCGCCTTGGGAACTGGTCGGGGTACGCAGTATTTT.

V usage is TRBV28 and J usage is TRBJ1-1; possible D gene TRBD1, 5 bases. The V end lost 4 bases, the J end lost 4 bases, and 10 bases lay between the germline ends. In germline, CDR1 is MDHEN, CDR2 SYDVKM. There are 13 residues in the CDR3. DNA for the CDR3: TGTGCCAGCAGTTCGCCAGGGTCCACTGAAGCTTTCTTT. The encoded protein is CASSSPGSTEAFF.